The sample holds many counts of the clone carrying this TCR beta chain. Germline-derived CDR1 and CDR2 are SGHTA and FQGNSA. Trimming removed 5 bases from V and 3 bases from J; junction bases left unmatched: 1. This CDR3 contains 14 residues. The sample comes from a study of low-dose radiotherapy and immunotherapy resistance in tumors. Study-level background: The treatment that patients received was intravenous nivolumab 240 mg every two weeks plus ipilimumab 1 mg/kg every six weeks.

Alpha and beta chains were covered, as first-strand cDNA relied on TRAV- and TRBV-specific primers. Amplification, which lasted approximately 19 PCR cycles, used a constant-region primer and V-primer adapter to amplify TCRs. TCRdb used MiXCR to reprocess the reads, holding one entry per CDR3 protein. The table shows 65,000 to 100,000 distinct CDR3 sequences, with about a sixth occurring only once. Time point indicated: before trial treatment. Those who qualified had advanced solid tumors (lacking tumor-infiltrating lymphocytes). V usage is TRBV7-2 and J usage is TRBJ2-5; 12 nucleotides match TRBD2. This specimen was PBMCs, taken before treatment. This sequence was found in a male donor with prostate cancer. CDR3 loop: CASSPSGGEETQYF. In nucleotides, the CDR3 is TGTGCCAGCAGCCCTAGCGGGGGGGAAGAGACCCAGTACTTC.